These 5 T cell receptor beta chains were sequenced from one sample in a study of OX40 agonist ivuxolimab in advanced cancers. Method: immunoSEQ multiplex PCR; TCRdb's copy keeps in-frame clones and lacks some. The repertoire consists of roughly 88,000 clones, with around 87% occurring once and the leading ten covering 3.5% to 5.5%. The input for sequencing was CD4+ or CD8+ T cells sorted from blood, taken in a trial of the OX40 agonist ivuxolimab. Every receptor here comes from an adult with an advanced solid tumor such as melanoma, head and neck, liver or kidney cancer.

CDR3 amino acids: CASSLSAKSSYNEQFF. As DNA, the CDR3 is TGCGCCAGCAGCTTGTCGGCAAAGAGCTCCTACAATGAGCAGTTCTTC. This sequence joins TRBV5-1 and TRBJ2-1; no clear D gene. The V gene's germline CDR1 is SGHRS and CDR2 YFSETQ. There are 16 residues in the CDR3. The V end lost 1 base, the J end lost 0 bases, and 11 bases lay between the germline ends. Based on the CDR3 plus reference TRBV5-1 and TRBJ2-1, the full variable domain is KAGVTQTPRYLIKTRGQQVTLSCSPISGHRSVSWYQQTPGQGLQFLFEYFSETQRNKGNFPGRFSGRQFSNSRSEMNVSTLELGDSALYLCASSLSAKSSYNEQFFGPGTRLTVL.

V gene TRBV5-4 combines with J gene TRBJ2-7; D gene uncertain. Per the germline V gene, CDR1 is SGHNT and CDR2 is YYREEE (reference sequence). The CDR3 has 10 amino acids. The V end lost 4 bases, the J end lost 3 bases, and 2 bases lay between the germline ends. This CDR3 is CASSGYEQYV. The CDR3 DNA sequence: TGTGCCAGCAGCGGCTACGAGCAGTACGTC.

The rearrangement links TRBV4-1 to TRBJ1-2, with D unclear. Trimming took off 1 base at V and 0 bases at J, with 6 bases between the two ends. The CDR3 length is 14 residues. Germline V lookup: CDR1 MGHRA, CDR2 YSYEKL. The CDR3 nucleotides read TGCGCCAGCAGCCAAGGGTCGGCTAACTATGGCTACACCTTC. Encoded protein: CASSQGSANYGYTF.

The table lists this clone with a few counts. The CDR3 nucleotides are TGTGCCAGCTCACCATCAAGGTCCAGCGCTAATGAAAAACTGTTTTTT. Protein: CASSPSRSSANEKLFF. This chain joins TRBV18 and TRBJ1-4; no definite D call. V was cut by 2 bases and J by 3 bases, with 13 bases left in between. Germline CDR1 KGHSH, CDR2 LQKENI. The CDR3 runs 16 residues. The whole variable domain, remainder taken from reference TRBV18 and TRBJ1-4, is NAGVMQNPRHLVRRRGQEARLRCSPMKGHSHVYWYRQLPEEGLKFMVYLQKENIIDESGMPKERFSAEFPKEGPSILRIQQVVRGDSAAYFCASSPSRSSANEKLFFGSGTQLSVL.

The rearrangement joins TRBV30 to TRBJ2-5; TRBD2 agrees at 7 bases. V was clipped by 7 bases and J by 2 bases; unmatched bases: 7. Germline V gene data show CDR1 as GTSNPN and CDR2 as SVGIG (reference sequence). CDR3 size: 13 residues. CDR3 DNA: TGTGCCTACGGCAGCGGGGTACAAGAGACCCAGTACTTC. Amino acid sequence: CAYGSGVQETQYF.